Following are 2 T cell receptor beta chains from one sample sequenced in a study of CD8 T cells in Susac syndrome. An amount of RNA that ranged from roughly 0.45 to 1 ug was reverse transcribed with random hexamers. From the immunoSEQ multiplex PCR reads, TCRdb called clonotypes with MiXCR, one entry per CDR3 protein. Of approximately 80,000 distinct CDR3 sequences listed, around nine tenths are singletons. Sequences were obtained from CD8+ T cells from PBMCs. The receptors stem from a human donor with multiple sclerosis.

The CDR3 region has the DNA TGTGCCAGCAGCGCCGATGGGACCCAGTACTTC. Protein product: CASSADGTQYF. V usage is TRBV9 and J usage is TRBJ2-5; D call uncertain. In germline, CDR1 is SGDLS, CDR2 YYNGEE. The CDR3 loop spans 11 amino acids. Trimming shortened V by 3 bases and J by 7 bases, and 7 bases separated the two germline ends.

This clonotype was recorded a few times. The chain has TRBV14 and TRBJ2-1; D uncertain. V lost 3 bases and J lost 5, with 2 bases in between. This CDR3 is built from 11 residues. Looked up from germline, CDR1 is SGHDN and CDR2 is FVKESK. CDR3 sequence: CASSQDNEQFF. The CDR3 DNA is TGTGCCAGCAGCCAGGACAATGAGCAGTTCTTC.